The rows below give T cell receptor beta chains drawn from one sample of a study of cytomegalovirus exposure and HLA in healthy donors. TCRdb's table, derived via immunoSEQ multiplex PCR, lists solely in-frame clones and lacks some. The sample lists around 100,000 clones, around 79% occurring once. Sequenced sample: PBMCs. The source of these receptors is a woman aged 40 to 50 in good health and CMV-seronegative. Each CDR3 is given with its conserved first and last residue. D genes are given only for firm matches. Rows may omit the clone size; those that give it use once, few, many or a size class.

d_gene	v_gene	abundance	j_gene	CDR3aa	CDR3nt
NA	TRBV28	NA	TRBJ1-1	CASSIRQTEAFF	TGTGCCAGCAGCATCAGACAAACTGAAGCTTTCTTT
TRBD2	TRBV6-1	NA	TRBJ2-3	CASNRLAGGTDTQYF	TGTGCCAGCAACAGACTAGCGGGGGGGACAGATACGCAGTATTTT
NA	TRBV15	NA	TRBJ1-5	CATSRSNQPQHF	TGTGCCACCAGCAGATCAAATCAGCCCCAGCATTTT
NA	TRBV28	few	TRBJ1-1	CASSLARGTEAFF	TGTGCCAGCAGTTTGGCCAGGGGCACTGAAGCTTTCTTT
TRBD1	TRBV5-4	once	TRBJ1-2	CASSLAGQGTYGYTF	TGTGCCAGCAGCTTGGCAGGACAGGGGACCTATGGCTACACCTTC
TRBD1	TRBV28	few	TRBJ2-7	CASRPPGQTQYF	TGTGCCAGCAGACCTCCGGGACAGACACAGTACTTC
NA	TRBV5-4	NA	TRBJ2-3	CASSLDISSASTDTQYF	TGTGCCAGCAGCTTGGACATATCATCTGCTAGCACAGATACGCAGTATTTT
NA	TRBV2	few	TRBJ1-4	CASSRGWGEKLFF	TGTGCCAGCAGCAGGGGTTGGGGTGAAAAACTGTTTTTT
TRBD1	TRBV7-2	NA	TRBJ2-7	CASSYETGLDEQYF	TGTGCCAGCAGCTATGAGACAGGGTTAGACGAGCAGTACTTC
NA	TRBV30	few	TRBJ1-3	CAWSGLGGGRGAQFVSGNTIYF	TGTGCCTGGAGTGGACTGGGCGGGGGTAGGGGCGCTCAATTTGTCTCTGGAAACACCATATATTTT
NA	TRBV11-2	NA	TRBJ2-3	CASSLWLAPGDTQYF	TGTGCCAGCAGCTTGTGGCTAGCGCCGGGAGATACGCAGTATTTT
TRBD2	TRBV27	NA	TRBJ2-5	CASTGLAGRQETQYF	TGTGCCAGCACCGGACTAGCGGGTAGGCAAGAGACCCAGTACTTC
NA	TRBV11-3	NA	TRBJ2-2	CASSPRAGAGGELFF	TGTGCCAGCAGCCCCCGGGCGGGGGCCGGCGGGGAGCTGTTTTTT
NA	TRBV15	NA	TRBJ1-1	CATSRDKGTLNTEAFF	TGTGCCACCAGCAGAGATAAAGGGACATTGAACACTGAAGCTTTCTTT
TRBD1	TRBV9	NA	TRBJ1-3	CASSVRGGLENTIYF	TGTGCCAGCAGCGTCCGAGGGGGCCTGGAAAACACCATATATTTT
NA	TRBV19	few	TRBJ1-2	CASSSRATRNYGYTF	TGTGCCAGTAGTAGCCGAGCTACTAGGAACTATGGCTACACCTTC
NA	TRBV2	NA	TRBJ1-3	CASSAVQAGNTIYF	TGTGCCAGCAGTGCTGTACAGGCCGGAAACACCATATATTTT
NA	TRBV27	NA	TRBJ1-1	CASSVQENTEAFF	TGTGCCAGCAGTGTACAGGAGAACACTGAAGCTTTCTTT
TRBD2	TRBV7-3	NA	TRBJ2-1	CASSLPWGGGALLGEQFF	TGTGCCAGCAGCCTCCCGTGGGGCGGGGGGGCTCTCCTCGGTGAGCAGTTCTTC
NA	TRBV4-3	NA	TRBJ1-4	CASSQGPRGNGKLFF	TGCGCCAGCAGCCAAGGTCCCAGGGGTAACGGAAAACTGTTTTTT
TRBD2	TRBV30	few	TRBJ2-5	CAWSPGGLETQYF	TGTGCCTGGAGTCCGGGGGGGCTCGAGACCCAGTACTTC